This TCR beta chain came from a study of blood T cell repertoires in COVID-19. V shed 1 base and J shed 2 bases, with 6 bases lying between them. Germline V lookup: CDR1 SGHVS, CDR2 FNYEAQ. CDR3 length equals 13 residues. Original processing methods: Amplification of reference gene primers provided the estimated nucleated cell counts. Libraries were prepared by immunoSEQ multiplex PCR; TCRdb keeps only in-frame clonotypes and omits some of them. That table is the source of V, J and clone size, and D and trimming were worked out from the DNA. The sample shows around 150,000 clones, about 85% of them seen only once.

The receptor's source is a human donor with acute or convalescent COVID-19. The donor label of this sample is uncertain. Sequenced material: peripheral blood. This chain joins TRBV7-6 and TRBJ2-7; D is unclear. The CDR3 sequence is CASSLVATYEQYF. As DNA, the CDR3 is TGTGCCAGCAGCTTAGTGGCAACCTACGAGCAGTACTTC.